This T cell receptor (beta chain) was retrieved from a study of blood T cell repertoires in COVID-19. As for the study in general: Material from acute and convalescent COVID-19 was sourced from the United States, Italy and Spain. PBMCs, B-cell-depleted T cells, or T cells were the source of the cDNA or gDNA that made up the material.

Germline-derived CDR1 and CDR2 are SNHLY and FYNNEI. This CDR3 is built from 16 residues. With 10 bases clipped from V and 7 bases from J, the junction kept 18 bases outside the gene matches. Authors' data handling: Reference gene primer amplification gave nucleated cell count estimates. The data were produced by immunoSEQ multiplex PCR, yet TCRdb's version contains in-frame clones alone and is incomplete. V and J calls and clone size are as listed in that table; D and trimming were resolved from the DNA. The data contain around 700,000 clones, about 90% of them singletons. This rearrangement joins TRBV2 to TRBJ2-2; 7 bases are shared with TRBD2. The clonotype comes from a woman aged 18 to 35 with acute or convalescent COVID-19. The sample comprised peripheral blood. CDR3: CATRRSSGTNYGELFF. The CDR3, as DNA: TGTGCCACCCGAAGAAGTTCCGGGACTAATTACGGGGAGCTGTTTTTT.